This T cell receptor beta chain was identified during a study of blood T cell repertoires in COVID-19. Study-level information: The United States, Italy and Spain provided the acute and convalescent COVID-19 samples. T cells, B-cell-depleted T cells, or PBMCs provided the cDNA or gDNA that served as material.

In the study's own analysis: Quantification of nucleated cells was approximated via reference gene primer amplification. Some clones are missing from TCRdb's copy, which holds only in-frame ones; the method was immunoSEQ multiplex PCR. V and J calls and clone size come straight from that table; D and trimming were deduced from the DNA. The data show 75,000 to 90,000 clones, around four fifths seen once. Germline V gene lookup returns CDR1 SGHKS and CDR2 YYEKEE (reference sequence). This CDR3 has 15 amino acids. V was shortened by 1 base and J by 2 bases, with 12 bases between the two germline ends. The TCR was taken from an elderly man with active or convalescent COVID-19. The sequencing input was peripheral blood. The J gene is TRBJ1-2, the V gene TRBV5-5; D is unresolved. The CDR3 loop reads CASSLTQTANYGYTF. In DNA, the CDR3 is TGTGCCAGCAGCTTGACCCAGACTGCGAACTATGGCTACACCTTC.